This T cell receptor (beta chain) was recorded in a study of OX40 agonist ivuxolimab in advanced cancers. V was clipped by 0 bases and J by 9 bases, with 14 bases between them. The CDR3 extends over 14 amino acids. Germline CDR1 and CDR2: GTSNPN and SVGIG (reference sequence). Assay used: immunoSEQ multiplex PCR; TCRdb lists only in-frame clones, some missing. Of about 99,000 clones listed, around 95% were seen once; the top ten hold 2% to 2.5%. The chain joins TRBV30 to TRBJ2-2; D might be TRBD2 (5 bases). The sample here was CD4+ or CD8+ T cells sorted from blood, taken in a trial of the OX40 agonist ivuxolimab. The sequence was obtained from an adult with an advanced solid tumor such as melanoma, head and neck, liver or kidney cancer. CDR3 DNA sequence: TGTGCCTGGAGTGTACTAGACCTTTGGCGGGAGCTGTTTTTT. This translates into CAWSVLDLWRELFF.